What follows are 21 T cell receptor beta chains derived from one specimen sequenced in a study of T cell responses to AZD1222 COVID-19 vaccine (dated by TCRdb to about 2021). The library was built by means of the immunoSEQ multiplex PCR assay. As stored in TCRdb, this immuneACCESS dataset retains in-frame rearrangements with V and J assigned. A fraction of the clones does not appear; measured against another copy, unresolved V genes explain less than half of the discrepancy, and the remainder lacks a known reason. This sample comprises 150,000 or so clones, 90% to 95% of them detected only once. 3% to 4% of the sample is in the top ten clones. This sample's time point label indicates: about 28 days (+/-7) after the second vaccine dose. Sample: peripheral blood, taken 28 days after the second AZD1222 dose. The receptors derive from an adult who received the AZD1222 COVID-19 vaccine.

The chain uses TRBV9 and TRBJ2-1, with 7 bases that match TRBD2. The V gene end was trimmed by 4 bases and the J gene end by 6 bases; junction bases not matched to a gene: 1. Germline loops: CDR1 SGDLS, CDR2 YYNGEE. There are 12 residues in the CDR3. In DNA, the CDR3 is TGTGCCAGCAGCAGGACTAGCAATGAGCAGTTCTTC. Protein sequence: CASSRTSNEQFF.

CDR3 in amino acids: CEGAVGYEQYF. CDR3 nucleotides: TGTGAGGGAGCGGTGGGCTACGAGCAGTACTTC. The V gene is TRBV9, the J gene TRBJ2-7; a weak D match, TRBD2 (5 bases). The CDR3 contains 11 residues. Germline CDR1 SGDLS, CDR2 YYNGEE.

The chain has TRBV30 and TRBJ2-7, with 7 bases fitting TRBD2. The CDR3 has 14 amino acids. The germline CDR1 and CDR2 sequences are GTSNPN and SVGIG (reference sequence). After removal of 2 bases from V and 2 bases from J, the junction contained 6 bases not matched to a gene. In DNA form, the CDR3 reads TGTGCCTGGAGTCTTGGACTAGACACCTACGAGCAGTACTTC. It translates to CAWSLGLDTYEQYF.

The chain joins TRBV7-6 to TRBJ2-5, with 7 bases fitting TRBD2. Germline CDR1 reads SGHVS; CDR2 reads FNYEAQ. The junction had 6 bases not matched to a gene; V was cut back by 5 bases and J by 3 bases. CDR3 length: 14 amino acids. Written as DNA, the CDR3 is TGTGCCAGCAGCCCCCTACGGGGGGAAGAGACCCAGTACTTC. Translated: CASSPLRGEETQYF.

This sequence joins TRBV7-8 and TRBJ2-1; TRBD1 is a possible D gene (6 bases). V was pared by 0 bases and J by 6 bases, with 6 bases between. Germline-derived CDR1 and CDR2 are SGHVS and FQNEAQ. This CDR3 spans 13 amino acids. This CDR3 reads CASSLATGNEQFF. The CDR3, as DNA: TGTGCCAGCAGCTTAGCGACAGGCAATGAGCAGTTCTTC.

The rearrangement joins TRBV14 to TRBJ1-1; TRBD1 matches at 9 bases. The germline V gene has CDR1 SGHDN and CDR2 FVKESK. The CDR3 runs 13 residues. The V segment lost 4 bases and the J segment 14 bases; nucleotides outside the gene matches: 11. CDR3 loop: CASSPGTGQVGFF. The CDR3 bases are TGTGCCAGCAGCCCCGGGACAGGGCAGGTCGGCTTCTTT.

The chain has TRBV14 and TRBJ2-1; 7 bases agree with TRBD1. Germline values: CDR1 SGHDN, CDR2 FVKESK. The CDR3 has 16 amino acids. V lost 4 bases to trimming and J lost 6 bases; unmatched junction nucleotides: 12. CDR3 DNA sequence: TGTGCCAGCAGCCGCCCTACAGGGGCCGGAAGCAATGAGCAGTTCTTC. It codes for CASSRPTGAGSNEQFF. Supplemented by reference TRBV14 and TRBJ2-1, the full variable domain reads EAGVTQFPSHSVIEKGQTVTLRCDPISGHDNLYWYRRVMGKEIKFLLHFVKESKQDESGMPNNRFLAERTGGTYSTLKVQPAELEDSGVYFCASSRPTGAGSNEQFFGPGTRLTVL.

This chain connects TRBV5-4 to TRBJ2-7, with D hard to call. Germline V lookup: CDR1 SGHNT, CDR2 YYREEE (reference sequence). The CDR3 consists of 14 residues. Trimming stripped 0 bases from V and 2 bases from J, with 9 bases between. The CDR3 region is CASSLARNPYEQYF. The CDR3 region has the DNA TGTGCCAGCAGCTTGGCTCGGAACCCCTACGAGCAGTACTTC.

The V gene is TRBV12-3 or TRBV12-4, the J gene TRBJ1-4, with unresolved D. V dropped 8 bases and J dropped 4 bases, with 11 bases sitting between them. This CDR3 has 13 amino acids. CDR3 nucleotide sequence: TGTGCCAGCTCCTTGAGGGTTAATGAAAAACTGTTTTTT. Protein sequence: CASSLRVNEKLFF.

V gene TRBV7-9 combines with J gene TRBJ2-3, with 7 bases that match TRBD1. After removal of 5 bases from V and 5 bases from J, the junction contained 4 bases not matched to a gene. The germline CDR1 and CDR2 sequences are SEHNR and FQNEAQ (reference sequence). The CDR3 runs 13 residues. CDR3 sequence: CASSPTGEDTQYF. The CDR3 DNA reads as TGTGCCAGCAGCCCCACAGGGGAAGATACGCAGTATTTT.

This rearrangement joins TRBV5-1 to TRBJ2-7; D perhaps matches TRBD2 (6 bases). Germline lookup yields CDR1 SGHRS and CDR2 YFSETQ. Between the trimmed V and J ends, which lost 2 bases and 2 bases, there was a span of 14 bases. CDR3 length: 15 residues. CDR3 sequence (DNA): TGCGCCAGCAGCTTCAATCAGGGAGGCCCCTACGAGCAGTACTTC. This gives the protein CASSFNQGGPYEQYF.

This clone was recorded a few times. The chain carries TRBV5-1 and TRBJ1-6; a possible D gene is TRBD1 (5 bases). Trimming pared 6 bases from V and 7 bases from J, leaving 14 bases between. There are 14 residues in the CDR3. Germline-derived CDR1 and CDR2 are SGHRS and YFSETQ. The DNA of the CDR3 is TGCGCCAGCACCCACCGGGGGGAGAATTCACCCCTCCACTTT. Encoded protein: CASTHRGENSPLHF.

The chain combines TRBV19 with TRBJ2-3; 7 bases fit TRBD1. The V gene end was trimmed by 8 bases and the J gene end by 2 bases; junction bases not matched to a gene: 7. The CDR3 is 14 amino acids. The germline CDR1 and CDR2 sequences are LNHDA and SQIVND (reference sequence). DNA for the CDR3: TGTGCCAGTTCCGCAGGGGGACACACAGATACGCAGTATTTT. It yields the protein CASSAGGHTDTQYF.

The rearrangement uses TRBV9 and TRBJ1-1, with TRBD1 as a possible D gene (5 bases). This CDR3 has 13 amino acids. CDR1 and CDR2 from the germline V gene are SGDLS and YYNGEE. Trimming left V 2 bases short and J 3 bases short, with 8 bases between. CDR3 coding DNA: TGTGCCAGCAGCGTCGCGGGGGACACTGAAGCTTTCTTT. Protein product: CASSVAGDTEAFF. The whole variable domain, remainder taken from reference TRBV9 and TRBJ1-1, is DSGVTQTPKHLITATGQRVTLRCSPRSGDLSVYWYQQSLDQGLQFLIQYYNGEERAKGNILERFSAQQFPDLHSELNLSSLELGDSALYFCASSVAGDTEAFFGQGTRLTVV.

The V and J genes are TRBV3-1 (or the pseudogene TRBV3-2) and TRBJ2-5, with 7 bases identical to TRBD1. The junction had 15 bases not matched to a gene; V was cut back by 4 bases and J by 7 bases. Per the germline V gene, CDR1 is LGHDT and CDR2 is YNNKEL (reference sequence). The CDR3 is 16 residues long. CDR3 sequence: CASSRTSGTADGTQYF. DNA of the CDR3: TGTGCCAGCAGCCGAACCTCCGGGACAGCGGACGGGACCCAGTACTTC.

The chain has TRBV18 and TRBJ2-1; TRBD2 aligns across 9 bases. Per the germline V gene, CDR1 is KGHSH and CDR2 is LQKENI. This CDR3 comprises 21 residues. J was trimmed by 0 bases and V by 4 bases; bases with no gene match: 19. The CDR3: CASSLRNPLLAGPSSYNEQFF. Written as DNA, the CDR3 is TGTGCCAGCTCACTGCGAAATCCTTTACTAGCGGGTCCGAGCTCCTACAATGAGCAGTTCTTC. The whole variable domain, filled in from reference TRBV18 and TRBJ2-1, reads NAGVMQNPRHLVRRRGQEARLRCSPMKGHSHVYWYRQLPEEGLKFMVYLQKENIIDESGMPKERFSAEFPKEGPSILRIQQVVRGDSAAYFCASSLRNPLLAGPSSYNEQFFGPGTRLTVL.

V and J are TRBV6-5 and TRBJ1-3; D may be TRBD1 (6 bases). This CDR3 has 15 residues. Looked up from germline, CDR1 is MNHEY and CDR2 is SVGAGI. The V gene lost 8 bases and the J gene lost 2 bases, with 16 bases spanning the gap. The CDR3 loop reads CASRTLDRTGNTIYF. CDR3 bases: TGTGCCAGCCGAACGCTTGACAGGACTGGAAACACCATATATTTT.

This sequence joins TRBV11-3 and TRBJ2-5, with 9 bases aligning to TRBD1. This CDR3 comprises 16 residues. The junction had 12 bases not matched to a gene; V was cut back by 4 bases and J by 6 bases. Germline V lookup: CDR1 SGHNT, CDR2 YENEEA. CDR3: CASSSPPRDRVQTQYF. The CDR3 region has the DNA TGTGCCAGCAGCTCCCCCCCCCGGGACAGGGTTCAGACCCAGTACTTC. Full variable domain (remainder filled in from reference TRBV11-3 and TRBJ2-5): EAGVVQSPRYKIIEKKQPVAFWCNPISGHNTLYWYLQNLGQGPELLIRYENEEAVDDSQLPKDRFSAERLKGVDSTLKIQPAELGDSAVYLCASSSPPRDRVQTQYFGPGTRLLVL.

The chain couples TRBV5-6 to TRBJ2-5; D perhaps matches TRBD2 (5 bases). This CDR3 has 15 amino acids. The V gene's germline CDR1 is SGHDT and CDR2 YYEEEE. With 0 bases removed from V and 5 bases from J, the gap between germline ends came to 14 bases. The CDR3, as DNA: TGTGCCAGCAGCTTGGCCTTGGCGGGTGGGGAGACCCAGTACTTC. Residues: CASSLALAGGETQYF.

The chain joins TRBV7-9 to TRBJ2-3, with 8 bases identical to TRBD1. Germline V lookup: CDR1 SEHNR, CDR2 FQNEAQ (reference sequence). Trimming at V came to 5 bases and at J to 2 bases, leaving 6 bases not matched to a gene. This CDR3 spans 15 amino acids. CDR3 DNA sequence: TGTGCCAGCAGCACGACAGGGGCCGACACAGATACGCAGTATTTT. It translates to CASSTTGADTDTQYF.

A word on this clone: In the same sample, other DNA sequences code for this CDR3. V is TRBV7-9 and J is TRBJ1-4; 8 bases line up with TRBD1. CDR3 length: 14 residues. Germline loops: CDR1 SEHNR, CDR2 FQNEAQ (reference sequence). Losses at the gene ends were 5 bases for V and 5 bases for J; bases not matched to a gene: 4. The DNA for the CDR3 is TGTGCCAGCAGCCCGGGACAGGACAATGAAAAACTGTTTTTT. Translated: CASSPGQDNEKLFF. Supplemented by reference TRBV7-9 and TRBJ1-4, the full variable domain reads DTGVSQNPRHKITKRGQNVTFRCDPISEHNRLYWYRQTLGQGPEFLTYFQNEAQLEKSRLLSDRFSAERPKGSFSTLEIQRTEQGDSAMYLCASSPGQDNEKLFFGSGTQLSVL.